This is a list of T cell receptor beta chains from one sample in a study of OX40 agonist ivuxolimab in advanced cancers. Produced via immunoSEQ multiplex PCR; TCRdb's table is partial and in-frame only. This table has tens of thousands of clones, about 80% appearing once. The material sequenced was CD4+ or CD8+ T cells sorted from blood, taken in a trial of the OX40 agonist ivuxolimab. These receptors were collected from an adult with an advanced solid tumor such as melanoma, head and neck, liver or kidney cancer. The CDR3 runs from the conserved cysteine through the conserved F or W. A D gene is named only where the DNA matches it firmly. Some rows mark clone size as missing; the rest say once, few, many or name a class of expanded clone.

D,J,size,V,DNA,CDR3
NA,TRBJ1-2,NA,TRBV7-2,TGTGCCAGCAGCCTCCGTGGGGCCCCCTTCTTCTATGGCTACACCTTC,CASSLRGAPFFYGYTF
NA,TRBJ1-1,NA,TRBV7-9,TGTGCCAGCAGCTTAGAACGGGACAATGAAGCTTTCTTT,CASSLERDNEAFF
TRBD1,TRBJ1-2,NA,TRBV2,TGTGCCAGCAGCCGTCTTACCGACAGGGGCGGTAACTATGGCTACACCTTC,CASSRLTDRGGNYGYTF
NA,TRBJ1-2,NA,TRBV15,TGTGCCACCAGCAGAGCCGGGGGTGGCTACACCTTC,CATSRAGGGYTF
NA,TRBJ1-1,few,TRBV5-1,TGCGCCAGCAGCACCTGGACAGCAAACACTGAAGCTTTCTTT,CASSTWTANTEAFF
TRBD1,TRBJ1-2,NA,TRBV11-2,TGTGCCAGCAGCTTACAGGGGGAGGGCTATGGCTACACCTTC,CASSLQGEGYGYTF
TRBD2,TRBJ2-3,NA,TRBV9,TGTGCCAGCAGCGCATGGACTAGCGGAGATACGCAGTATTTT,CASSAWTSGDTQYF
NA,TRBJ1-1,NA,TRBV7-9,TGTGCCAGCAGCTTTCTTGGGACTGAAGCTTTCTTT,CASSFLGTEAFF
NA,TRBJ1-1,NA,TRBV7-8,TGTGCCAGCAGCTTGGGGGGAACGAACACTGAAGCTTTCTTT,CASSLGGTNTEAFF
TRBD2,TRBJ2-3,once,TRBV5-4,TGTGCCAGCAGCTTGGGCGGGGGGCCTACAGATACGCAGTATTTT,CASSLGGGPTDTQYF
TRBD2,TRBJ2-1,NA,TRBV7-3,TGTGCCAGCAGCTTAAACCCGGTCGTAGCGGGGGACGGATACAATGAGCAGTTCTTC,CASSLNPVVAGDGYNEQFF
TRBD1,TRBJ1-1,NA,TRBV6-6,TGTGCCAGCACAGCGGACAGGGAGACTGAAGCTTTCTTT,CASTADRETEAFF
NA,TRBJ1-1,few,TRBV5-1,TGCGCCAGCAGCTCCTTCTCGGCCACGAACACTGAAGCTTTCTTT,CASSSFSATNTEAFF
TRBD1,TRBJ1-2,NA,TRBV7-2,TGTGCCAGCAGCTCCAAACAGGGGGAGGGGTATGGCTACACCTTC,CASSSKQGEGYGYTF
TRBD2,TRBJ2-3,NA,TRBV5-1,TGCGCCAGCAGCGGCACGGGACTAGGGGGAGATACGCAGTATTTT,CASSGTGLGGDTQYF
NA,TRBJ1-4,few,TRBV9,TGTGCCAGCAGCGTAAAAAGGGGGGATGCAACTAATGAAAAACTGTTTTTT,CASSVKRGDATNEKLFF
NA,TRBJ1-1,NA,TRBV6-6,TGTGCCAGCAGTACGGGACTTATGAACACTGAAGCTTTCTTT,CASSTGLMNTEAFF
NA,TRBJ1-1,once,TRBV19,TGTGCCAGTAATAAACAGGGCCCGGGCACTGAAGCTTTCTTT,CASNKQGPGTEAFF
TRBD1,TRBJ1-5,NA,TRBV15,TGTGCCACCAGCAGAGATCGGGGACAGGGCCATCAGCCCCAGCATTTT,CATSRDRGQGHQPQHF
NA,TRBJ2-1,NA,TRBV28,TGTGCCAGCAGCCCGCCCGCGGGGAGAAACAATGAGCAGTTCTTC,CASSPPAGRNNEQFF
NA,TRBJ2-6,NA,TRBV29-1,TGCAGCGTTGAGGGTCAAACAGGCCTCAGGATCTCTGGGGCCAACGTCCTGACTTTC,CSVEGQTGLRISGANVLTF
TRBD1,TRBJ1-6,NA,TRBV10-1,TGCGCCAGCAGCGAGACAGGGAGGCATAATTCACCCCTCCACTTT,CASSETGRHNSPLHF
NA,TRBJ2-3,NA,TRBV7-9,TGTGCCAGCAGCTTAGTGGGGGCGGATACGCAGTATTTT,CASSLVGADTQYF
TRBD1,TRBJ2-5,NA,TRBV5-4,TGTGCCAGCAGCTACCGGGACAGGGGGCAGAGGGAGACCCAGTACTTC,CASSYRDRGQRETQYF
TRBD1,TRBJ2-7,NA,TRBV14,TGTGCCAGCAGCCAAGCACAGGGGGCGGGGTACGAGCAGTACTTC,CASSQAQGAGYEQYF
NA,TRBJ2-7,NA,TRBV2,TGTGCCAGCAGTAAAGGGGGGAAACCCTACGAGCAGTACTTC,CASSKGGKPYEQYF
NA,TRBJ1-5,NA,TRBV6-6,TGTGCCAGCAGTTACCAGGGAGGGAGCAATCAGCCCCAGCATTTT,CASSYQGGSNQPQHF
TRBD1,TRBJ1-2,NA,TRBV28,TGTGCCAGCAGTTTATGGGACAGGGGGCCCTACTATGGCTACACCTTC,CASSLWDRGPYYGYTF
NA,TRBJ2-7,NA,TRBV7-9,TGTGCCAGCACCTTAGAAGGCGAGCAGTACTTC,CASTLEGEQYF
NA,TRBJ2-5,NA,TRBV7-2,TGTGCCAGCAGCTCACGGACTGAGTCGGAGACCCAGTACTTC,CASSSRTESETQYF
NA,TRBJ2-3,NA,TRBV5-1,TGCGCCAGCAGCCGACCCCCCACAGATACGCAGTATTTT,CASSRPPTDTQYF
TRBD1,TRBJ1-2,NA,TRBV7-9,TGTGCCAGCCTAAAGGGGGGGACAGTTAACTATGGCTACACCTTC,CASLKGGTVNYGYTF
NA,TRBJ2-7,few,TRBV5-1,TGCGCCAGCAGCTTGGCCCTCTCCTACGAGCAGTACTTC,CASSLALSYEQYF
TRBD1,TRBJ2-7,NA,TRBV7-9,TGTGCCAGCAGCCCCCGGGACAGTTCCTACGAGCAGTACTTC,CASSPRDSSYEQYF
NA,TRBJ1-1,NA,TRBV11-3,TGTGCCAGCAGCTTTCAGGATAACACTGAAGCTTTCTTT,CASSFQDNTEAFF
NA,TRBJ1-2,NA,TRBV30,TGTGCCTGGGCCCGGGGGCAGAGCGGAAACTATGGCTACACCTTC,CAWARGQSGNYGYTF
NA,TRBJ1-1,NA,TRBV6-5,TGTGCCAGCAGTGACTCAGGGGCCGGCAGGGCTTTCTTT,CASSDSGAGRAFF
TRBD2,TRBJ2-3,NA,TRBV7-8,TGTGCCAGCAGCCCTACTAGCGGACCCACAGATACGCAGTATTTT,CASSPTSGPTDTQYF
NA,TRBJ1-5,few,TRBV30,TGTGCCTGGAGTGTTAGAGGGAATAGCAATCAGCCCCAGCATTTT,CAWSVRGNSNQPQHF
NA,TRBJ2-2,NA,TRBV9,TGTGCCAGCAGCGTAGTTCTTGGGGGCACAAACACCGGGGAGCTGTTTTTT,CASSVVLGGTNTGELFF
TRBD1,TRBJ2-5,NA,TRBV18,TGTGCCAGCTCACCCTGGACAGGGGGGTCCGGTGAGACCCAGTACTTC,CASSPWTGGSGETQYF
NA,TRBJ2-1,NA,TRBV7-6,TGTGCCAGCAGCCCCCAGGTCAATGGCGACAATGAGCAGTTCTTC,CASSPQVNGDNEQFF
TRBD1,TRBJ1-2,NA,TRBV6-6,TGTGCCAGCAGCCATCAACCGGGACAGGGTGACTATGGCTACACCTTC,CASSHQPGQGDYGYTF
NA,TRBJ1-2,NA,TRBV6-5,TGTGCCAGCAGTTACTCCCACTCTAACTATGGCTACACCTTC,CASSYSHSNYGYTF
NA,TRBJ2-7,few,TRBV12-5,TGTGCTAGTGGTCGGACTCTGAGCTCCTACGAGCAGTACTTC,CASGRTLSSYEQYF
NA,TRBJ2-4,NA,TRBV5-1,TGCGCCAGCAGCCCTGACGCGCACAACATTCAGTACTTC,CASSPDAHNIQYF
NA,TRBJ1-1,NA,TRBV18,TGTGCCAGCTCACCACCGGTCGGGGGGGGAGGGAACACTGAAGCTTTCTTT,CASSPPVGGGGNTEAFF
NA,TRBJ1-1,NA,TRBV18,TGTGCCAGCTCACCGACGAGGGAACAGATGAACACTGAAGCTTTCTTT,CASSPTREQMNTEAFF
NA,TRBJ1-1,few,TRBV6-1,TGTGCCAGCAGTGAAGGTGGGGGCACGAACACTGAAGCTTTCTTT,CASSEGGGTNTEAFF
TRBD1,TRBJ1-2,NA,TRBV29-1,TGCAGCGTTGAAGCCAACCGGGACAGGTATAAGGGTGGCTACACCTTC,CSVEANRDRYKGGYTF
TRBD1,TRBJ2-7,few,TRBV12-5,TGTGCTAGTGGTTTGTCTCGGGACAGGGGGCTCAGCTCCTACGAGCAGTACTTC,CASGLSRDRGLSSYEQYF
NA,TRBJ1-2,once,TRBV10-3,TGTGCCATCAGTGAGAGGCGGGGTTTCGTTGGCTACACCTTC,CAISERRGFVGYTF
TRBD1,TRBJ1-4,NA,TRBV27,TGTGCCAGCAGCCGAATGACAGGGCCTGATGAAAAACTGTTTTTT,CASSRMTGPDEKLFF
NA,TRBJ2-7,once,TRBV18,TGTGCCAGCTCACCGGGCATAGTAAACTACGAGCAGTACTTC,CASSPGIVNYEQYF
TRBD1,TRBJ2-2,NA,TRBV5-6,TGTGCCAGCAGCCGGGACAGGGGGCGCGCCGGGGAGCTGTTTTTT,CASSRDRGRAGELFF